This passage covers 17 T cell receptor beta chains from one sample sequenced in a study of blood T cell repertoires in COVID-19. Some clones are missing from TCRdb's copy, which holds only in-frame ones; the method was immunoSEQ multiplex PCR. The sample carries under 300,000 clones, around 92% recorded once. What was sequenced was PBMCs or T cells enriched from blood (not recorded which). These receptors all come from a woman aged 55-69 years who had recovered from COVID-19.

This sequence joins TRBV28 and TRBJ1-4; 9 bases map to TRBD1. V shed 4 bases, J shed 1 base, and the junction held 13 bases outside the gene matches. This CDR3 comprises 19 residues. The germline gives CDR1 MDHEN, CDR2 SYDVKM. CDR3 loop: CASSSGTGMLVKTNEKLFF. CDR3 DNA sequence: TGTGCCAGCAGTTCCGGGACAGGGATGTTGGTTAAAACTAATGAAAAACTGTTTTTT.

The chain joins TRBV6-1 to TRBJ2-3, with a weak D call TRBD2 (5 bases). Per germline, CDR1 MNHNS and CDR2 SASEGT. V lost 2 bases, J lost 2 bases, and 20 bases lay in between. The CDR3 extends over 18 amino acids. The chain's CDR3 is CASSEQFTASSPTDTQYF. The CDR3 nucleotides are TGTGCCAGCAGTGAACAATTCACGGCTAGCTCCCCCACAGATACGCAGTATTTT.

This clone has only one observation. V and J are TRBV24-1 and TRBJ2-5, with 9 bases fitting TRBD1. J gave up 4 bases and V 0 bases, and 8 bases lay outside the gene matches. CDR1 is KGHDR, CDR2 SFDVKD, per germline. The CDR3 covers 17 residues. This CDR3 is CATSDLPSTGGRETQYF. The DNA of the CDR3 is TGTGCCACCAGTGATTTGCCGTCGACAGGGGGTCGAGAGACCCAGTACTTC.

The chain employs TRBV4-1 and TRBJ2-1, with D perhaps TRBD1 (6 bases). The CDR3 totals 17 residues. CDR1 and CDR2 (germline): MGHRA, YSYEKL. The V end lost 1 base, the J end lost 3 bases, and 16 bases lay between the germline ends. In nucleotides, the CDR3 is TGCGCCAGCAGCCAAGTCACAGGGCAAGGCATCTACAATGAGCAGTTCTTC. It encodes CASSQVTGQGIYNEQFF.

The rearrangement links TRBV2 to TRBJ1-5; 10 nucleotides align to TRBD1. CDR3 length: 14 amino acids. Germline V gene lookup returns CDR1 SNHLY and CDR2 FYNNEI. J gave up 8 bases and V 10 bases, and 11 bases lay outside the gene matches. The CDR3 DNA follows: TGTGCCACCCGTCCGGGACAGGGGTTGGAGCCCCAGCATTTT. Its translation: CATRPGQGLEPQHF.

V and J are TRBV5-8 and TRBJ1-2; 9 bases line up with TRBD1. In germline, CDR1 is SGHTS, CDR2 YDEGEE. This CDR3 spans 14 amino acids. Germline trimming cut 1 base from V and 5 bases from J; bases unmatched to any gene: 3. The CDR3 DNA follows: TGTGCCAGCAGCTTGACAGGGGGCGGGTATGGCTACACCTTC. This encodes CASSLTGGGYGYTF.

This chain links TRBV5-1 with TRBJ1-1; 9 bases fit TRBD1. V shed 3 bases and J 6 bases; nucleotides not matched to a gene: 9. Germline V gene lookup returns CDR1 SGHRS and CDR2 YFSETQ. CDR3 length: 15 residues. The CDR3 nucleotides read TGCGCCAGCAGCTCCACGACAGGGGGTATAGCTGAAGCTTTCTTT. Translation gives CASSSTTGGIAEAFF.

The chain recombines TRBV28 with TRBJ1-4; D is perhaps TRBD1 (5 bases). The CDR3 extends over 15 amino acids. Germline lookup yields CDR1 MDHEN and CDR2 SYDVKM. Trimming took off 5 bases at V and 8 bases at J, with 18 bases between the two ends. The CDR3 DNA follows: TGTGCCAGCAGTCTCGCGGGGGTGATGGGGGAAAAACTGTTTTTT. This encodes CASSLAGVMGEKLFF.

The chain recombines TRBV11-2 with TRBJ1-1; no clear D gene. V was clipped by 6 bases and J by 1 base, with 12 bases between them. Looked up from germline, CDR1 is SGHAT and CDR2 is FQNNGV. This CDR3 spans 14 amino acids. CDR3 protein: CASRFQGGNTEAFF. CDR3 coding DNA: TGTGCCAGCAGATTCCAAGGAGGGAACACTGAAGCTTTCTTT.

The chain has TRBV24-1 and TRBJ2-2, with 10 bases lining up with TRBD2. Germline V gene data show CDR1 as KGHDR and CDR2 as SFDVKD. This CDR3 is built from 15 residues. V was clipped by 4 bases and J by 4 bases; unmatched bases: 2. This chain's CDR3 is CATSDRTSGTGELFF. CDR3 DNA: TGTGCCACCAGTGACCGGACTAGCGGCACCGGGGAGCTGTTTTTT.

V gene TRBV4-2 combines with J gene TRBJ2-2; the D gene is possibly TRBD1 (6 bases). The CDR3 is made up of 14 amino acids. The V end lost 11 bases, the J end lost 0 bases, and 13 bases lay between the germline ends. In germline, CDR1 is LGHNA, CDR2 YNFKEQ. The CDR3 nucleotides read TGTGCCGTCAGGCGGACAGCGAACACCGGGGAGCTGTTTTTT. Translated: CAVRRTANTGELFF.

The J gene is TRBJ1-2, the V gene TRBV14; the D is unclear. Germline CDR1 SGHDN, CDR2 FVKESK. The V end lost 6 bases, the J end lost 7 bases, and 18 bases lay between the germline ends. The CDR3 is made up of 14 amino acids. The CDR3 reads CASSPGFMVFGYTF. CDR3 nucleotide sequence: TGTGCCAGCAGTCCGGGGTTTATGGTTTTTGGCTACACCTTC.

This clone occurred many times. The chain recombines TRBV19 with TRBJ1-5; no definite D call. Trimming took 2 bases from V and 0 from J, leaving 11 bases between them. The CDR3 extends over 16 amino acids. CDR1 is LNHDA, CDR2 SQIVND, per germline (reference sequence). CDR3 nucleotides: TGTGCCAGTAGTATAATCCGGGGTTATAGCAATCAGCCCCAGCATTTT. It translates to CASSIIRGYSNQPQHF.

CDR3 nucleotide sequence: TGTGCCAGCAGTTGGGGACAGCAGAAAGAGACCCAGTACTTC. Encoded protein: CASSWGQQKETQYF. The chain carries TRBV6-5 and TRBJ2-5; 7 bases agree with TRBD1. Germline V gives CDR1 MNHEY, CDR2 SVGAGI. V trimming: 4 bases; J trimming: 3 bases; junction bases outside the gene matches: 5. CDR3 size: 14 residues.

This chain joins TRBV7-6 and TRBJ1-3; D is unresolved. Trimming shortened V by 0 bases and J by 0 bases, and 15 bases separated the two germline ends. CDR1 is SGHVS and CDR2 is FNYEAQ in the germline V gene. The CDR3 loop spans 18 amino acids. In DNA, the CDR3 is TGTGCCAGCAGCTTAGCTCCCTCGTGGCAGATCTCTGGAAACACCATATATTTT. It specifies CASSLAPSWQISGNTIYF.

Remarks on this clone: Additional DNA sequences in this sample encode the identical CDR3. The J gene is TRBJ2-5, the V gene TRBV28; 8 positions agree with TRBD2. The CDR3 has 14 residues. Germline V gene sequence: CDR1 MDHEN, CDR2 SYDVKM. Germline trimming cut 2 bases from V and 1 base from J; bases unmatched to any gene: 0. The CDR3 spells CASSLAGGQETQYF. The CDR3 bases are TGTGCCAGCAGTTTAGCGGGGGGCCAAGAGACCCAGTACTTC.

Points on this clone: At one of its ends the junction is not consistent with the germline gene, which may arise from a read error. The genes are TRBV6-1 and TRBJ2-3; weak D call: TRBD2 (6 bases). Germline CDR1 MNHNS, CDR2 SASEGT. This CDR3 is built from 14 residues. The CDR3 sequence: CASTEREYRDTQYF. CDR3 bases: TGTGCCAGCACTGAACGGGAGTACAGAGATACGCAGTATTTT.